These 17 T cell receptor beta chains came from one sample sequenced in a study of T cell repertoires in cytomegalovirus infection. One entry per CDR3 protein, called by TCRdb with MiXCR from the reads. Among about 310,000 distinct CDR3 sequences, roughly 15% were seen once, and the ten largest hold around 13%. The sequenced material came from PBMCs. The receptors originated from a human donor in good health (CMV status not recorded). Some clones in this sample may be carry-over from other donors' samples.

The sample holds many counts of this clonotype. The J gene is TRBJ2-2, the V gene TRBV6-2 or TRBV6-3, with a tentative D call TRBD1 (6 bases). The CDR3 spans 17 residues. The germline CDR1 and CDR2 sequences are MNHEY and SVGEGT. The V end lost 0 bases, the J end lost 2 bases, and 13 bases lay between the germline ends. CDR3 in amino acids: CASSYSDRLLNTGELFF. The CDR3 nucleotides are TGTGCCAGCAGTTACTCGGACAGACTCCTTAACACCGGGGAGCTGTTTTTT.

The CDR3, as DNA: TGTGCCAGCAGCGTAGGTATCGGGAAGACAGATACGCAGTATTTT. Amino acids: CASSVGIGKTDTQYF. This chain joins TRBV9 and TRBJ2-3; D possibly corresponds to TRBD2 (5 bases). Germline loops: CDR1 SGDLS, CDR2 YYNGEE. The CDR3 extends over 15 amino acids. Trimming removed 0 bases at V and 3 bases at J, with 11 bases between.

This clonotype has a handful of counts. The chain has TRBV7-9 and TRBJ2-3; TRBD1 aligns across 8 bases. Germline trimming cut 2 bases from V and 3 bases from J; bases unmatched to any gene: 13. Germline CDR1 and CDR2: SEHNR and FQNEAQ (reference sequence). The CDR3 sequence is 18 residues long. CDR3 bases: TGTGCCAGCAGCTTATGGCTTGGTACAGGGGGTATAACAGATACGCAGTATTTT. Translated, it gives CASSLWLGTGGITDTQYF.

This clonotype qualifies as large (0.1 to 1%). The chain links TRBV7-9 to TRBJ2-1, with D possibly being TRBD1 (6 bases). CDR3 size: 15 residues. Germline CDR1 reads SEHNR; CDR2 reads FQNEAQ (reference sequence). Trimming removed 2 bases from V and 3 bases from J, with 11 bases in between. CDR3 DNA sequence: TGTGCCAGCAGCTTAAGGACAGATGTCTACAATGAGCAGTTCTTC. Residues: CASSLRTDVYNEQFF.

The J gene is TRBJ2-1, the V gene TRBV4-3; TRBD1 matches 8 bases. The CDR3 totals 13 residues. J lost 13 bases, V lost 1 base, and 6 bases had no gene match. The germline V gene has CDR1 LGHNA and CDR2 YSLEER. In nucleotides, the CDR3 is TGCGCCAGCAGCCAAGCGGACAGGGAGCCCCAGTTCTTC. Protein sequence: CASSQADREPQFF.

This chain joins TRBV20-1 and TRBJ2-7, with 11 bases aligning to TRBD2. The germline CDR1 and CDR2 sequences are DFQATT and SNEGSKA (reference sequence). With 4 bases clipped from V and 0 bases from J, the junction kept 2 bases outside the gene matches. This CDR3 spans 14 amino acids. DNA for the CDR3: TGCAGTGCTATAGCGGGGGGGAGCTCCTACGAGCAGTACTTC. It translates to CSAIAGGSSYEQYF.

This clonotype was detected ten times or more. The J gene is TRBJ2-7, the V gene TRBV7-2, with TRBD2 identical over 8 bases. From germline, CDR1 is SGHTA and CDR2 FQGNSA. The CDR3 length is 17 residues. V was clipped by 4 bases and J by 3 bases; unmatched bases: 14. The CDR3 DNA reads as TGTGCCAGCAGCTCTCGGACGGGGGGGACTGTCAACTACGAGCAGTACTTC. Translating gives CASSSRTGGTVNYEQYF.

At least ten counts were recorded for this clonotype. V gene TRBV20-1 combines with J gene TRBJ2-5, with no clear D. Germline CDR1 and CDR2: DFQATT and SNEGSKA (reference sequence). CDR3 length: 14 residues. The ends were cut back, 1 base at V and 0 bases at J, with 9 bases in the middle. CDR3 in amino acids: CSARAAGHQETQYF. The CDR3 coding sequence is TGCAGTGCTAGAGCAGCTGGCCACCAAGAGACCCAGTACTTC.

This clonotype has only a few counts. The chain employs TRBV20-1 and TRBJ2-3; 7 positions match TRBD2. Looked up from germline, CDR1 is DFQATT and CDR2 is SNEGSKA (reference sequence). V gave up 2 bases and J gave up 2 bases; unmatched junction bases: 1. The CDR3 has 13 residues. CDR3 nucleotide sequence: TGCAGTGCTAGACTAGCGGTCACAGATACGCAGTATTTT. It is translated as CSARLAVTDTQYF.

This clonotype was found once. This rearrangement joins TRBV19 to TRBJ1-3, with 7 bases matching TRBD1. Germline-derived CDR1 and CDR2 are LNHDA and SQIVND (reference sequence). There are 15 residues in the CDR3. The V segment lost 7 bases and the J segment 0 bases; nucleotides outside the gene matches: 6. The CDR3 bases are TGTGCCAGTACGCCAGGGACAGCCTCTGGAAACACCATATATTTT. Amino acid sequence: CASTPGTASGNTIYF.

This chain links TRBV11-2 with TRBJ2-1; D assignment may be TRBD1 or TRBD2 (5 bases each). In germline, CDR1 is SGHAT, CDR2 FQNNGV. V was cut by 2 bases and J by 4 bases, with 15 bases left in between. The CDR3 is 16 amino acids. The CDR3 nucleotides read TGTGCCAGCAGCTTACACCAGGGTCCGGGGTACAATGAGCAGTTCTTC. It encodes CASSLHQGPGYNEQFF.

At least ten counts were recorded for this clonotype. The chain uses TRBV7-9 and TRBJ2-5; the D call may be TRBD1 or TRBD2 (6 bases each). Germline V gene sequence: CDR1 SEHNR, CDR2 FQNEAQ (reference sequence). V lost 5 bases, J lost 0 bases, and 16 bases lay in between. The CDR3 consists of 16 residues. Written as DNA, the CDR3 is TGTGCCAGCAGCAGAGGAGGGGGAAGGGACCAAGAGACCCAGTACTTC. It specifies CASSRGGGRDQETQYF.

This clonotype was seen a handful of times. The chain combines TRBV2 with TRBJ2-1; D not resolved. Trimming took off 4 bases at V and 0 bases at J, with 7 bases between the two ends. This CDR3 region has 14 residues. Germline V gene lookup returns CDR1 SNHLY and CDR2 FYNNEI. CDR3 residues: CASSVDPSYNEQFF. CDR3 nucleotides: TGTGCCAGCAGTGTGGACCCCTCCTACAATGAGCAGTTCTTC.

The chain is built from TRBV27 and TRBJ2-7, with 10 nucleotides matching TRBD2. Germline V gene sequence: CDR1 MNHEY, CDR2 SMNVEV (reference sequence). The CDR3 extends over 17 amino acids. V lost 3 bases to trimming and J lost 5 bases; unmatched junction nucleotides: 13. CDR3 nucleotide sequence: TGTGCCAGCAGTTTGTCGAGCGGGGGGGCAGTTGCGCACGAGCAGTACTTC. This sequence encodes CASSLSSGGAVAHEQYF.

This clonotype appeared many times. V usage is TRBV7-9 and J usage is TRBJ2-5; D perhaps matches TRBD2 (5 bases). There are 16 residues in the CDR3. The V end was cut by 5 bases, the J end by 0 bases, with 16 bases between. CDR1 is SEHNR, CDR2 FQNEAQ, per germline (reference sequence). The CDR3 spells CASSLQTSGYQETQYF. CDR3 DNA sequence: TGTGCCAGCAGCCTTCAGACTTCGGGGTACCAAGAGACCCAGTACTTC. The full variable domain, completed using reference TRBV7-9 and TRBJ2-5, is DTGVSQNPRHKITKRGQNVTFRCDPISEHNRLYWYRQTLGQGPEFLTYFQNEAQLEKSRLLSDRFSAERPKGSFSTLEIQRTEQGDSAMYLCASSLQTSGYQETQYFGPGTRLLVL.

V is TRBV7-9 and J is TRBJ2-1; no firm D call. The CDR3 spans 15 residues. V was cut by 1 base and J by 0 bases, with 7 bases left in between. Germline CDR1 reads SEHNR; CDR2 reads FQNEAQ (reference sequence). This CDR3 reads CASSLVNLSYNEQFF. The DNA of the CDR3 is TGTGCCAGCAGCTTAGTGAACCTCTCCTACAATGAGCAGTTCTTC.

Note on this clonotype: At one boundary the junction diverges from the germline segment, which might be a read error. This chain links TRBV28 with TRBJ2-7; 11 bases are shared with TRBD1. The length of the CDR3 is 15 residues. Germline-derived CDR1 and CDR2 are MDHEN and SYDVKM. CDR3 in amino acids: CASSTRDRGSYEQYF. CDR3 in DNA: TGCGCCAGCAGTACCCGGGACAGGGGGTCCTACGAGCAGTACTTC.